The following is a T cell receptor (beta chain) sequence with its context. V lost 4 bases and J lost 5; bases outside the gene matches: 9. Germline V gene lookup returns CDR1 SGHRS and CDR2 YFSETQ. The CDR3 sequence is 16 residues long. Per the original methods: The authors estimated nucleated cell counts from reference gene primer amplification. The assay was immunoSEQ multiplex PCR, and TCRdb's table has in-frame clones only and misses some. V, J and clone size derive from that table, while D and trimming were established from the DNA sequence. The data show tens of thousands of clones, 75% to 85% seen once. The data were obtained in a study of blood T cell repertoires in COVID-19. At the level of the study: The origin of the acute and convalescent COVID-19 samples was the United States, Italy and Spain. T cells, B-cell-depleted T cells, or PBMCs provided the cDNA or gDNA that served as material.

The chain combines TRBV5-1 with TRBJ2-3; TRBD2 matches at 11 bases. The clonotype was recovered from a woman of 80 years or more with acute or convalescent COVID-19. Material: peripheral blood. In DNA, the CDR3 is TGCGCCAGCAGCATGAGGCATCTAGCGGGGGGAGATACGCAGTATTTT. The encoded protein is CASSMRHLAGGDTQYF.